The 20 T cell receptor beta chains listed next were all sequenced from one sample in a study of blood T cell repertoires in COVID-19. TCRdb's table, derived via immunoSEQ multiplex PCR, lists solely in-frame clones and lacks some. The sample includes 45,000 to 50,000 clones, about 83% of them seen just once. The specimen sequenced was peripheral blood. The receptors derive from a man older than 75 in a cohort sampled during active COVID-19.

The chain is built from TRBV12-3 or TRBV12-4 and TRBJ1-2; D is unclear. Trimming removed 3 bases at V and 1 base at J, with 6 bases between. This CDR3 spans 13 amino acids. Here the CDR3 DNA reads TGTGCCAGCAGTTTCGAGGATAACTATGGCTACACCTTC. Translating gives CASSFEDNYGYTF.

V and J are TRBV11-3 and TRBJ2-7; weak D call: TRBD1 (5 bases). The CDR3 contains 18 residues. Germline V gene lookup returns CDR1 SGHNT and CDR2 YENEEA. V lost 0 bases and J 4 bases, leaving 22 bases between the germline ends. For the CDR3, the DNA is TGTGCCAGCAGCTTAGATAGGGCGACAGATAACAATTCTTACGAGCAGTACTTC. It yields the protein CASSLDRATDNNSYEQYF.

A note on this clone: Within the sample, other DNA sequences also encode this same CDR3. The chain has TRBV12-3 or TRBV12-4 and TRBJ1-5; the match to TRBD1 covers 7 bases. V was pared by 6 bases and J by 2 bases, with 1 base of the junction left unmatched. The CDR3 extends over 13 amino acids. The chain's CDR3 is CASSQGGNQPQHF. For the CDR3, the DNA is TGTGCCAGCAGCCAGGGGGGCAATCAGCCCCAGCATTTT.

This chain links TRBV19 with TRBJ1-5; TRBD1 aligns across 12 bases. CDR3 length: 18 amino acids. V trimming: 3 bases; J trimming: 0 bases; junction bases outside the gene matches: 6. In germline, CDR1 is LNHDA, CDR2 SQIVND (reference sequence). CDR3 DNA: TGTGCCAGTAGTATGAGGGGGACAGGGGGCTATAGCAATCAGCCCCAGCATTTT. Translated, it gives CASSMRGTGGYSNQPQHF.

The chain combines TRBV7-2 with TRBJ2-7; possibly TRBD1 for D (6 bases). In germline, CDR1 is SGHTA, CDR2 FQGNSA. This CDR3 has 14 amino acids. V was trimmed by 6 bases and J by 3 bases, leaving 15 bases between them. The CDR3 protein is CASSYRDGGYEQYF. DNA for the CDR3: TGTGCCAGCAGTTACAGGGACGGAGGCTACGAGCAGTACTTC.

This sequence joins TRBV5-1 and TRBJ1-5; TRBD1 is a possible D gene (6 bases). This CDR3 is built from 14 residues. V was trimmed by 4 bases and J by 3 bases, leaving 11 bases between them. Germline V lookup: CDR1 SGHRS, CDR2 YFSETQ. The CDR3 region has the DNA TGCGCCAGCAGCGCGGACAGCCTCAATCAGCCCCAGCATTTT. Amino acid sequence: CASSADSLNQPQHF. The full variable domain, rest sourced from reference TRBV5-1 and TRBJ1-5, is KAGVTQTPRYLIKTRGQQVTLSCSPISGHRSVSWYQQTPGQGLQFLFEYFSETQRNKGNFPGRFSGRQFSNSRSEMNVSTLELGDSALYLCASSADSLNQPQHFGDGTRLSIL.

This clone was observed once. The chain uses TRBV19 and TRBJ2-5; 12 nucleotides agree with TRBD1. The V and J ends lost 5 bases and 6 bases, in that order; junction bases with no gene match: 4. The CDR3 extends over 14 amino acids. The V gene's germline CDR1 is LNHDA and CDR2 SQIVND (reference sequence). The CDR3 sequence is CASSSGTGGQTQYF. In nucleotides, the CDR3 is TGTGCCAGTAGTTCAGGGACAGGGGGCCAGACCCAGTACTTC.

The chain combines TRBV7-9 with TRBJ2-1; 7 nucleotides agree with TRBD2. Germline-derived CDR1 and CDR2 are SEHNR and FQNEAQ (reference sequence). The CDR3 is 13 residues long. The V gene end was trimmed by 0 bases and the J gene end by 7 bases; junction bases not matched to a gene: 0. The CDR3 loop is CASSLAGGNEQFF. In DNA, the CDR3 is TGTGCCAGCAGCTTAGCGGGGGGGAATGAGCAGTTCTTC.

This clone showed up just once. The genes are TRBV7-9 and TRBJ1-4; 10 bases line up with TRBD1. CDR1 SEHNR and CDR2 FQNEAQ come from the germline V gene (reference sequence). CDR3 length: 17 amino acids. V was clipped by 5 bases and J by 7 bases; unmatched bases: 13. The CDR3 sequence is CASSPQHQTGGGEKLFF. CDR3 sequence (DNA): TGTGCCAGCAGCCCCCAACACCAGACAGGGGGCGGTGAAAAACTGTTTTTT.

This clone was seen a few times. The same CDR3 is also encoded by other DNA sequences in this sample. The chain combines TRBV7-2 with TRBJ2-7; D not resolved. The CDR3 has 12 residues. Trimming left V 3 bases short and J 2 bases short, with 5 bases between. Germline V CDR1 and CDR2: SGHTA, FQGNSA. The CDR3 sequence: CASSLSAYEQYF. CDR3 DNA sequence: TGTGCCAGCAGCTTGAGCGCCTACGAGCAGTACTTC. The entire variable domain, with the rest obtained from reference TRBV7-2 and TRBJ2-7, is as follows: GAGVSQSPSNKVTEKGKDVELRCDPISGHTALYWYRQSLGQGLEFLIYFQGNSAPDKSGLPSDRFSAERTGGSVSTLTIQRTQQEDSAVYLCASSLSAYEQYFGPGTRLTVT.

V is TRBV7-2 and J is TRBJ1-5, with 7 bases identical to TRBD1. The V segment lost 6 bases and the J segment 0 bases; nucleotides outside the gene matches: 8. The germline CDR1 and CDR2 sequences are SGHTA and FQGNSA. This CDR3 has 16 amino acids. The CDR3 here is CASRLRTGVSNQPQHF. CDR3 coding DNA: TGTGCCAGCAGGCTTAGAACAGGGGTTAGCAATCAGCCCCAGCATTTT.

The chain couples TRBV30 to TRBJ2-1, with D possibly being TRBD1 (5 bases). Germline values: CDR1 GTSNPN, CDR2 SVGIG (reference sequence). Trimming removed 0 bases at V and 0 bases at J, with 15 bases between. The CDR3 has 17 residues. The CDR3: CAWSVRGPFPSYNEQFF. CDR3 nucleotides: TGTGCCTGGAGTGTAAGGGGTCCGTTCCCCTCCTACAATGAGCAGTTCTTC. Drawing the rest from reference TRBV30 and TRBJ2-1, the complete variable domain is SQTIHQWPATLVQPVGSPLSLECTVEGTSNPNLYWYRQAAGRGLQLLFYSVGIGQISSEVPQNLSASRPQDRQFILSSKKLLLSDSGFYLCAWSVRGPFPSYNEQFFGPGTRLTVL.

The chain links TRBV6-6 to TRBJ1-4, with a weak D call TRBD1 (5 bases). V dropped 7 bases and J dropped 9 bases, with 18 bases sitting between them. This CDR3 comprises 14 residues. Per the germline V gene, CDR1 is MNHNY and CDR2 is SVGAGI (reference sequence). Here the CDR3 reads CASIDSIKGKKLFF. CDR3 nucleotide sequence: TGTGCCAGCATCGACAGTATCAAGGGGAAAAAACTGTTTTTT.

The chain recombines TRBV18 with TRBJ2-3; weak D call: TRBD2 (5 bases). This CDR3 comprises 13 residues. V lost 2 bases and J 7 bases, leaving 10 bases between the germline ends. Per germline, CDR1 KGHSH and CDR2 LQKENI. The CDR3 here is CASSPASGYTQYF. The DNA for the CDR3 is TGTGCCAGCTCACCAGCTTCGGGGTATACGCAGTATTTT.

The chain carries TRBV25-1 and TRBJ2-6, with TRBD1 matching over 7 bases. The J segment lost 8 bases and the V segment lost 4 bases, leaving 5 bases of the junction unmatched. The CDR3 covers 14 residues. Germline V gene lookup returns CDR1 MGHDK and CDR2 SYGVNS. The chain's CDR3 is CASSGRQGPNVLTF. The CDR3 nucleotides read TGTGCCAGCAGTGGCCGACAGGGTCCCAACGTCCTGACTTTC.

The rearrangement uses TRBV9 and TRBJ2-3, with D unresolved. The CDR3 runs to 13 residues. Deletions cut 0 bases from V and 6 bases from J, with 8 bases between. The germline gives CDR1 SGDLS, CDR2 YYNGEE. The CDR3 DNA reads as TGTGCCAGCAGCGTAGCTTTAATGGATACGCAGTATTTT. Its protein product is CASSVALMDTQYF.

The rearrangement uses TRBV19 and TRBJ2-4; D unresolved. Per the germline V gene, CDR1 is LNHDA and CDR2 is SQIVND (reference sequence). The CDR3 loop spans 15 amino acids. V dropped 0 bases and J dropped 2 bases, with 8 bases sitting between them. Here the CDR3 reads CASSIDQLTKNIQYF. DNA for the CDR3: TGTGCCAGTAGTATAGATCAACTGACCAAAAACATTCAGTACTTC.

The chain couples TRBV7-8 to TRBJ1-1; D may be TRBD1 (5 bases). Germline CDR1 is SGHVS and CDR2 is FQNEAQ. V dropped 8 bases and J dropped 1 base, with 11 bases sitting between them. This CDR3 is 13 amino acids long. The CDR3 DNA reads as TGTGCCAGCGCGACAGACTCGAACACTGAAGCTTTCTTT. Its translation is CASATDSNTEAFF.

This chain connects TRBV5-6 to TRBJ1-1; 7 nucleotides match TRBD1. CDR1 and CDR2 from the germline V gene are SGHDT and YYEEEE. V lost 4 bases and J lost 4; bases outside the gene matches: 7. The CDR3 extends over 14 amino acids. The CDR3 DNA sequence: TGTGCCAGCAGCCACAGGGGAGCAAGCACTGAAGCTTTCTTT. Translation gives CASSHRGASTEAFF.

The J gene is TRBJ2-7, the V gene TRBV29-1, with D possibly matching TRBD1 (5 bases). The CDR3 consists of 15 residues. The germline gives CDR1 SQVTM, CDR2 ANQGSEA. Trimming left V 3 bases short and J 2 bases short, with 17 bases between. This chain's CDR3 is CSVEGDSLGAYEQYF. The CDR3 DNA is TGCAGCGTTGAGGGCGACTCCCTAGGGGCCTACGAGCAGTACTTC.